Presented here are 21 T cell receptor beta chains from one specimen sequenced in a study of blood T cell repertoires in COVID-19. Assay: immunoSEQ multiplex PCR; the TCRdb copy retains only in-frame clones and omits some. The top ten hold under 5% of the sample, which has around 260,000 clones, roughly four fifths seen once. Sequencing was carried out using PBMCs or T cells enriched from blood (not recorded which). These receptors originate from a man aged 25 to 40 with acute COVID-19.

The chain carries TRBV5-1 and TRBJ2-2; 14 bases fit TRBD2. V was clipped by 4 bases and J by 5 bases; unmatched bases: 7. CDR3 size: 17 residues. Germline values: CDR1 SGHRS, CDR2 YFSETQ. CDR3 loop: CASSGGLAGAGTGELFF. The CDR3 region has the DNA TGCGCCAGCAGCGGGGGACTAGCGGGGGCCGGGACCGGGGAGCTGTTTTTT.

This clone has just one count. In DNA, the CDR3 is TGCGCCAGCAACTCTGGGCGGGCAGAAGAGACCCAGTACTTC. Residues: CASNSGRAEETQYF. V gene TRBV5-1 combines with J gene TRBJ2-5; perhaps TRBD2 as D (5 bases). Germline V CDR1 and CDR2: SGHRS, YFSETQ. The CDR3 spans 14 residues. The V gene lost 6 bases and the J gene lost 3 bases, with 15 bases spanning the gap.

The table lists this clone with a few counts. CDR3 sequence reads: CASSSTSFYGYTF. The CDR3 nucleotides are TGTGCCAGCAGTTCCACATCATTCTATGGCTACACCTTC. The chain carries TRBV5-5 and TRBJ1-2; D not certain. Germline V gene sequence: CDR1 SGHKS, CDR2 YYEKEE (reference sequence). CDR3 length equals 13 residues. V was shortened by 5 bases and J by 4 bases, with 12 bases between the two germline ends.

This chain links TRBV5-1 with TRBJ1-1; no definite D call. The CDR3 spans 15 residues. Trimming pared 2 bases from V and 2 bases from J, leaving 13 bases between. Germline V gives CDR1 SGHRS, CDR2 YFSETQ. CDR3 protein: CASSLIGPSNTEAFF. Here the CDR3 DNA reads TGCGCCAGCAGCTTAATTGGGCCAAGCAACACTGAAGCTTTCTTT.

This clone was found many times. The V call is TRBV24-1, the J call TRBJ1-4; a possible D gene is TRBD1 (5 bases). Trimming pared 4 bases from V and 6 bases from J, leaving 11 bases between. Germline CDR1 reads KGHDR; CDR2 reads SFDVKD. The CDR3 is made up of 14 amino acids. This CDR3 is CATSESTADEKLFF. DNA for the CDR3: TGTGCCACCAGTGAGTCGACAGCCGATGAAAAACTGTTTTTT.

This chain uses TRBV5-4 with TRBJ2-1; D is perhaps TRBD2 (6 bases). The CDR3 extends over 15 amino acids. Trimming took off 4 bases at V and 7 bases at J, with 18 bases between the two ends. In germline, CDR1 is SGHNT, CDR2 YYREEE (reference sequence). CDR3 DNA sequence: TGTGCCAGCAGCCCCTCGGGGGTCAGTGGGAATGAGCAGTTCTTC. Its protein is CASSPSGVSGNEQFF.

The chain combines TRBV19 with TRBJ1-6; D remains ambiguous. Trimming stripped 5 bases from V and 10 bases from J, with 18 bases between. This CDR3 is built from 15 residues. Per the germline V gene, CDR1 is LNHDA and CDR2 is SQIVND (reference sequence). CDR3 DNA: TGTGCCAGTAGTGATGGTGCGGGGAAGCACTCACCCCTCCACTTT. It specifies CASSDGAGKHSPLHF.

This rearrangement joins TRBV7-3 to TRBJ1-2; TRBD1 might be the D (6 bases). Germline CDR1 SGHTA, CDR2 FQGTGA. CDR3 length: 16 residues. The ends were cut back, 0 bases at V and 6 bases at J, with 17 bases in the middle. The CDR3 loop is CASSLTASTGLDGYTF. The CDR3 DNA sequence: TGTGCCAGCAGCTTAACGGCCTCGACAGGACTAGATGGCTACACCTTC.

The genes are TRBV28 and TRBJ2-3; 7 nucleotides line up with TRBD1. CDR3 length: 14 amino acids. Germline CDR1 is MDHEN and CDR2 is SYDVKM. V dropped 3 bases and J dropped 1; count of bases not matched to a gene: 1. The DNA for the CDR3 is TGTGCCAGCAGTTTTACAGGGGGCACAGATACGCAGTATTTT. Translation: CASSFTGGTDTQYF.

The rearrangement links TRBV15 to TRBJ1-5, with D possibly being TRBD1 (5 bases). The germline V gene encodes CDR1 LNHNV and CDR2 YYDKDF (reference sequence). The CDR3 has 12 residues. Trimming took 8 bases from V and 7 from J, leaving 12 bases between them. The CDR3: CATGGLGQPQHF. In nucleotides, the CDR3 is TGTGCCACCGGGGGACTCGGCCAGCCCCAGCATTTT.

The chain links TRBV7-8 to TRBJ2-6, with TRBD1 matching over 11 bases. V shed 5 bases, J shed 2 bases, and the junction held 8 bases outside the gene matches. Germline V gene lookup returns CDR1 SGHVS and CDR2 FQNEAQ. The CDR3 is 18 amino acids. DNA of the CDR3: TGTGCCAGCAGCCATAGGACAGGGGGCGCTCCTGGGGCCAACGTCCTGACTTTC. It codes for CASSHRTGGAPGANVLTF.

The rearrangement links TRBV6-1 to TRBJ1-3, with 11 bases fitting TRBD1. Germline CDR1 MNHNS, CDR2 SASEGT. The CDR3 runs 15 residues. V shed 3 bases and J 6 bases; nucleotides not matched to a gene: 4. Here the CDR3 reads CASSDQDRGPNTIYF. The CDR3 coding sequence is TGTGCCAGCAGTGACCAGGACAGGGGGCCAAACACCATATATTTT.

The rearrangement links TRBV7-2 to TRBJ2-5, with a possible D match to TRBD1 (8 bases). The CDR3 is 16 residues long. Per germline, CDR1 SGHTA and CDR2 FQGNSA. V dropped 5 bases and J dropped 1 base, with 17 bases sitting between them. CDR3 bases: TGTGCCAGCAGCCCCCGGACAGGGAGGGCCCAAGAGACCCAGTACTTC. Translating gives CASSPRTGRAQETQYF. The variable domain in full, with the rest retrieved from reference TRBV7-2 and TRBJ2-5, is GAGVSQSPSNKVTEKGKDVELRCDPISGHTALYWYRQSLGQGLEFLIYFQGNSAPDKSGLPSDRFSAERTGGSVSTLTIQRTQQEDSAVYLCASSPRTGRAQETQYFGPGTRLLVL.

The chain recombines TRBV12-3 or TRBV12-4 with TRBJ1-5; no firm D call. V was clipped by 3 bases and J by 5 bases, with 5 bases between them. This CDR3 has 12 amino acids. The CDR3 sequence: CASSFSYQPQHF. The CDR3 region has the DNA TGTGCCAGCAGTTTTTCGTATCAGCCCCAGCATTTT.

There are a few counts of this clone. V usage is TRBV19 and J usage is TRBJ2-2; unclear D gene. CDR1 and CDR2 from the germline V gene are LNHDA and SQIVND (reference sequence). The CDR3 extends over 17 amino acids. V lost 3 bases, J lost 0 bases, and 14 bases lay in between. The CDR3 here is CASSIEDSVANTGELFF. As DNA, the CDR3 is TGTGCCAGTAGTATCGAAGACTCCGTCGCGAACACCGGGGAGCTGTTTTTT.

This chain uses TRBV6-1 with TRBJ2-3; D not resolved. V shed 1 base and J shed 1 base, with 9 bases lying between them. Germline-derived CDR1 and CDR2 are MNHNS and SASEGT. This CDR3 comprises 15 residues. The CDR3 region has the DNA TGTGCCAGCAGTGAAGTTTTTGGGCGCACAGATACGCAGTATTTT. As protein: CASSEVFGRTDTQYF.

The sample holds one count of this clone. V and J are TRBV11-3 and TRBJ2-2, with TRBD2 matching over 15 bases. The CDR3 totals 17 residues. V lost 6 bases, J lost 3 bases, and 5 bases stayed unmatched. Germline loops: CDR1 SGHNT, CDR2 YENEEA. For the CDR3, the DNA is TGTGCCAGCAGTCGGACTAGCGGGAGGGCCTACACCGGGGAGCTGTTTTTT. Residues: CASSRTSGRAYTGELFF.

The chain links TRBV5-4 to TRBJ1-1; TRBD1 is a possible D gene (6 bases). The CDR3 has 15 amino acids. Germline V gene sequence: CDR1 SGHNT, CDR2 YYREEE (reference sequence). V dropped 1 base and J dropped 4 bases, with 14 bases sitting between them. This CDR3 is CASSLSGQGFTEAFF. DNA for the CDR3: TGTGCCAGCAGCTTGAGCGGTCAGGGGTTCACTGAAGCTTTCTTT. Combining the CDR3 with reference TRBV5-4 and TRBJ1-1 gives the whole variable domain ETGVTQSPTHLIKTRGQQVTLRCSSQSGHNTVSWYQQALGQGPQFIFQYYREEENGRGNFPPRFSGLQFPNYSSELNVNALELDDSALYLCASSLSGQGFTEAFFGQGTRLTVV.

The rearrangement links TRBV3-1 (or the pseudogene TRBV3-2) to TRBJ2-7; 9 bases match TRBD1. Germline CDR1 and CDR2: LGHDT and YNNKEL (reference sequence). V was clipped by 4 bases and J by 6 bases; unmatched bases: 4. The CDR3 is made up of 13 amino acids. The CDR3: CASSPTGGREQYV. As DNA, the CDR3 is TGTGCCAGCAGCCCGACAGGGGGACGCGAGCAGTACGTC.

DNA of the CDR3: TGTGCCAGCAGACCTACAGGGGGCGCTTATGAAAAACTGTTTTTT. Residues: CASRPTGGAYEKLFF. The chain combines TRBV6-5 with TRBJ1-4; 9 positions match TRBD1. The trim removed 6 bases at V and 6 bases at J, leaving 8 bases unmatched. CDR1 and CDR2 (germline): MNHEY, SVGAGI. The CDR3 runs 15 residues.

Comment on this clone: The junction and the germline gene differ at one end; a read error may be behind it. The chain is built from TRBV5-1 and TRBJ2-3, with TRBD2 identical over 9 bases. Germline V lookup: CDR1 SGHRS, CDR2 YFSETQ. The CDR3 contains 16 residues. In DNA, the CDR3 is TGTGCCAGCAGCCAGACTAGCGGAGGGCCTCTGGATACGCAGTATTTT. This translates into CASSQTSGGPLDTQYF.